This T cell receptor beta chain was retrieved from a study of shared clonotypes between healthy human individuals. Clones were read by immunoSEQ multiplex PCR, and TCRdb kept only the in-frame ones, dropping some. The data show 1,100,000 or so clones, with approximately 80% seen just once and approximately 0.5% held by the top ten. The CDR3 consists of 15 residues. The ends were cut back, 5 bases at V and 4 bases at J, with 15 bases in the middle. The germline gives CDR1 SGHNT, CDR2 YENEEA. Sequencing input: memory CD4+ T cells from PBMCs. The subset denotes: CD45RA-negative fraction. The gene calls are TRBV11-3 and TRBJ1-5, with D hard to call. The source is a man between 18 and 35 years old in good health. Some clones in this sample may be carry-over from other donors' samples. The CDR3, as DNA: TGTGCCAGCAGCCGTTCCGGGAAAAAGAATCAGCCCCAGCATTTT. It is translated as CASSRSGKKNQPQHF.